One and the same sample provided the 30 T cell receptor beta chains below, sequenced in a study of cytomegalovirus exposure and HLA in healthy donors. Vbeta (60) and Jbeta (13) primers were used in the PCR. Repertoires were generated with immunoSEQ multiplex PCR, while TCRdb's copy carries only in-frame clones and drops some. Of some 140,000 clones in the sample, more than 80% were seen once. What was sequenced was PBMCs. The receptors were gathered from a woman aged 30 to 39 in good health and CMV-seropositive.

V is TRBV28 and J is TRBJ2-5, with 7 nucleotides matching TRBD2. J gave up 6 bases and V 7 bases, and 20 bases lay outside the gene matches. CDR1 and CDR2 from the germline V gene are MDHEN and SYDVKM. This CDR3 has 17 residues. CDR3 sequence: CASKPSGWTTSGKTQYF. Written as DNA, the CDR3 is TGTGCCAGCAAACCCAGCGGGTGGACAACGAGCGGGAAGACCCAGTACTTC.

This clone was recorded a few times. The CDR3 loop is CALGDSFSGANVLTF. CDR3 coding DNA: TGTGCTCTGGGGGACAGTTTTTCTGGGGCCAACGTCCTGACTTTC. The chain employs TRBV6-6 and TRBJ2-6; 7 positions agree with TRBD1. CDR3 length equals 15 residues. Germline assignment: CDR1 MNHNY and CDR2 SVGAGI (reference sequence).

The rearrangement links TRBV5-5 to TRBJ1-3; D remains ambiguous. The germline V gene encodes CDR1 SGHKS and CDR2 YYEKEE (reference sequence). The CDR3 extends over 13 amino acids. V was trimmed by 3 bases and J by 9 bases, leaving 13 bases between them. The chain's CDR3 is CASSSPGSSTIYF. In nucleotides, the CDR3 is TGTGCCAGCAGCTCCCCGGGGTCCAGCACCATATATTTT. The variable domain in full, completed from reference TRBV5-5 and TRBJ1-3, reads DAGVTQSPTHLIKTRGQQVTLRCSPISGHKSVSWYQQVLGQGPQFIFQYYEKEERGRGNFPDRFSARQFPNYSSELNVNALLLGDSALYLCASSSPGSSTIYFGEGSWLTVV.

V and J are TRBV7-2 and TRBJ2-3; a possible D gene is TRBD2 (6 bases). CDR3 length equals 18 residues. V lost 4 bases to trimming and J lost 1 base, with 21 bases between them. Germline values: CDR1 SGHTA, CDR2 FQGNSA. The CDR3 is CASSWGEYWDLGTDTQYF. CDR3 sequence (DNA): TGTGCCAGCAGCTGGGGGGAGTATTGGGACTTAGGCACAGATACGCAGTATTTT.

CDR3: CAWSPGTTSNQPQHF. The CDR3 coding sequence is TGTGCCTGGAGTCCAGGGACAACCAGCAATCAGCCCCAGCATTTT. The J gene is TRBJ1-5, the V gene TRBV30; tentatively, D is TRBD1 (6 bases). The CDR3 runs 15 residues. The germline V gene has CDR1 GTSNPN and CDR2 SVGIG (reference sequence). The V gene lost 2 bases and the J gene lost 1 base, with 12 bases spanning the gap.

The J gene is TRBJ1-2, the V gene TRBV6-6, with TRBD1 as a possible D gene (6 bases). The CDR3 is made up of 15 amino acids. V was cut by 7 bases and J by 2 bases, with 17 bases left in between. CDR1 and CDR2 from the germline V gene are MNHNY and SVGAGI (reference sequence). CDR3 DNA: TGTGCCAGCAAAGAGGCCGGGAGGGGGAACTATGGCTACACCTTC. This codes for CASKEAGRGNYGYTF.

The gene calls are TRBV2 and TRBJ2-1; the match to TRBD1 covers 8 bases. Germline CDR1 and CDR2: SNHLY and FYNNEI. The CDR3 runs 15 residues. V shed 8 bases, J shed 0 bases, and the junction held 6 bases outside the gene matches. The CDR3 DNA sequence: TGTGCCAGCGTCTACAGGGGGAGCTCCTACAATGAGCAGTTCTTC. Translated, it gives CASVYRGSSYNEQFF. The whole variable domain, filled in from reference TRBV2 and TRBJ2-1, reads EPEVTQTPSHQVTQMGQEVILRCVPISNHLYFYWYRQILGQKVEFLVSFYNNEISEKSEIFDDQFSVERPDGSNFTLKIRSTKLEDSAMYFCASVYRGSSYNEQFFGPGTRLTVL.

The V gene is TRBV25-1, the J gene TRBJ2-1; no clear D. Per germline, CDR1 MGHDK and CDR2 SYGVNS. The CDR3 extends over 13 amino acids. V gave up 3 bases and J gave up 4 bases, with 7 bases separating them. This chain's CDR3 is CASSDDTYNEQFF. CDR3 DNA sequence: TGTGCCAGCAGTGACGACACTTACAATGAGCAGTTCTTC.

The J gene is TRBJ2-7, the V gene TRBV9; 7 bases are a match to TRBD2. CDR1 is SGDLS and CDR2 is YYNGEE in the germline V gene. The CDR3 covers 15 residues. Trimming cost V 4 bases and J 0 bases; bases outside gene matches: 7. The DNA for the CDR3 is TGTGCCAGCAGCCCTCCTAGCGGCCCCTCCTACGAGCAGTACTTC. It yields the protein CASSPPSGPSYEQYF.

This sequence joins TRBV18 and TRBJ1-2, with 11 bases identical to TRBD1. The CDR3 loop spans 14 amino acids. Germline V CDR1 and CDR2: KGHSH, LQKENI. Germline trimming cut 6 bases from V and 8 bases from J; bases unmatched to any gene: 8. For the CDR3, the DNA is TGTGCCAGCTCGACCGGGACAGGGGGGTCCGGCTACACCTTC. This sequence encodes CASSTGTGGSGYTF.

This chain joins TRBV4-2 and TRBJ1-4, with D unclear. CDR1 is LGHNA and CDR2 is YNFKEQ in the germline V gene. Trimming removed 0 bases from V and 6 bases from J, with 14 bases in between. The CDR3 covers 16 residues. CDR3 in DNA: TGTGCCAGCAGCCAAGATCGGACCGGGAACTATGAAAAACTGTTTTTT. The encoded protein is CASSQDRTGNYEKLFF.

The rearrangement uses TRBV6-6 and TRBJ1-1; no firm D call. The CDR3 extends over 12 amino acids. Deletions cut 5 bases from V and 5 bases from J, with 9 bases between. CDR1 is MNHNY and CDR2 is SVGAGI in the germline V gene (reference sequence). The CDR3 DNA reads as TGTGCCAGCAGTGACATATGGACTGAAGCTTTCTTT. Translated, it gives CASSDIWTEAFF.

This chain joins TRBV18 and TRBJ1-5; 11 bases are shared with TRBD1. CDR1 is KGHSH and CDR2 is LQKENI in the germline V gene. The J segment lost 2 bases and the V segment lost 2 bases, leaving 2 bases of the junction unmatched. The CDR3 totals 16 residues. Here the CDR3 reads CASSPGGQGGNQPQHF. The CDR3 bases are TGTGCCAGCTCACCAGGGGGACAGGGGGGCAATCAGCCCCAGCATTTT.

The CDR3 region has the DNA TGCGCCAGCAGCTTGGCTACTAGCGCCCTCACCGGGGAGCTGTTTTTT. Residues: CASSLATSALTGELFF. This chain uses TRBV5-1 with TRBJ2-2, with TRBD2 matching over 7 bases. V shed 0 bases and J 4 bases; nucleotides not matched to a gene: 6. Germline values: CDR1 SGHRS, CDR2 YFSETQ. The CDR3 consists of 16 residues.

CDR3 sequence: CAWGQGTDTQYF. In DNA form, the CDR3 reads TGTGCCTGGGGACAGGGGACAGATACGCAGTATTTT. The rearrangement uses TRBV30 and TRBJ2-3, with 9 bases aligning to TRBD1. This CDR3 region has 12 residues. From germline, CDR1 is GTSNPN and CDR2 SVGIG (reference sequence). V lost 5 bases and J lost 3; bases outside the gene matches: 0.

This sequence joins TRBV6-5 and TRBJ2-7; 7 nucleotides line up with TRBD2. The CDR3 covers 13 residues. The V gene end was trimmed by 5 bases and the J gene end by 5 bases; junction bases not matched to a gene: 6. CDR1 and CDR2 from the germline V gene are MNHEY and SVGAGI. CDR3 in amino acids: CASSAPGLHEQYF. CDR3 sequence (DNA): TGTGCCAGCAGTGCACCGGGACTACACGAGCAGTACTTC.

V and J are TRBV5-4 and TRBJ2-5; the D gene is possibly TRBD1 (6 bases). V lost 4 bases and J lost 1, with 8 bases in between. Germline CDR1 and CDR2: SGHNT and YYREEE (reference sequence). The CDR3 sequence is 13 residues long. The DNA of the CDR3 is TGTGCCAGCAGCGCGACAGGCCAAGAGACCCAGTACTTC. As protein: CASSATGQETQYF. Drawing the rest from reference TRBV5-4 and TRBJ2-5, the complete variable domain is ETGVTQSPTHLIKTRGQQVTLRCSSQSGHNTVSWYQQALGQGPQFIFQYYREEENGRGNFPPRFSGLQFPNYSSELNVNALELDDSALYLCASSATGQETQYFGPGTRLLVL.

The chain uses TRBV6-5 and TRBJ2-1, with no clear D. V was pared by 6 bases and J by 3 bases, with 6 bases between. CDR3 length equals 12 residues. Germline CDR1 and CDR2: MNHEY and SVGAGI. CDR3 sequence reads: CASSSFYNEQFF. The CDR3 DNA sequence: TGTGCCAGCAGCTCCTTCTACAATGAGCAGTTCTTC.

V is TRBV27 and J is TRBJ2-2; the match to TRBD2 covers 10 bases. The CDR3 has 17 amino acids. CDR1 MNHEY and CDR2 SMNVEV come from the germline V gene (reference sequence). V was pared by 5 bases and J by 2 bases, with 8 bases of the junction left unmatched. The CDR3 region has the DNA TGTGCCAGCAGTCCCCGGGGACTAGCGCCCAACACCGGGGAGCTGTTTTTT. This codes for CASSPRGLAPNTGELFF.

This clone was seen only a few times. The rearrangement uses TRBV7-3 and TRBJ1-1; D remains unclear. V gave up 1 base and J gave up 5 bases, with 8 bases separating them. Germline V lookup: CDR1 SGHTA, CDR2 FQGTGA. The CDR3 has 13 residues. The CDR3 spells CASSLRGGTEAFF. As DNA, the CDR3 is TGTGCCAGCAGCTTAAGAGGTGGGACTGAAGCTTTCTTT.

The rearrangement joins TRBV29-1 to TRBJ1-2, with TRBD1 matching 9 bases. The CDR3 extends over 15 amino acids. V dropped 6 bases and J dropped 3; count of bases not matched to a gene: 11. Germline loops: CDR1 SQVTM, CDR2 ANQGSEA. In DNA, the CDR3 is TGCAGCGTACAGGGGGCATCCTCGCCCCACTATGGCTACACCTTC. Its translation is CSVQGASSPHYGYTF.

The gene calls are TRBV19 and TRBJ2-1, with D possibly TRBD1 on 5 matching bases. Trimming pared 1 base from V and 6 bases from J, leaving 10 bases between. This CDR3 is 14 amino acids long. Germline CDR1 LNHDA, CDR2 SQIVND (reference sequence). Here the CDR3 DNA reads TGTGCCAGTAGTATAGTAGGGGTGGGCAATGAGCAGTTCTTC. The encoded protein is CASSIVGVGNEQFF.

This clone was seen once. This rearrangement joins TRBV7-6 to TRBJ1-1, with TRBD1 matching over 7 bases. Trimming cost V 4 bases and J 3 bases; bases outside gene matches: 5. CDR1 and CDR2 from the germline V gene are SGHVS and FNYEAQ. CDR3 length equals 14 residues. The CDR3 DNA reads TGTGCCAGCAGCTCCAACACAGGGGACACTGAAGCTTTCTTT. Its translation is CASSSNTGDTEAFF.

The V gene is TRBV6-5, the J gene TRBJ1-5; weak D call: TRBD1 (5 bases). Germline V gene sequence: CDR1 MNHEY, CDR2 SVGAGI. V was shortened by 1 base and J by 3 bases, with 7 bases between the two germline ends. CDR3 length: 14 amino acids. The CDR3 coding sequence is TGTGCCAGCAGTTACTTGGGGCACAATCAGCCCCAGCATTTT. This sequence encodes CASSYLGHNQPQHF.

This sequence joins TRBV2 and TRBJ1-2; D is unresolved. Per the germline V gene, CDR1 is SNHLY and CDR2 is FYNNEI. The CDR3 has 14 amino acids. Trimming left V 3 bases short and J 3 bases short, with 11 bases between. CDR3 DNA: TGTGCCAGCAGTGAGGAGGGAACCCACTATGGCTACACCTTC. It is translated as CASSEEGTHYGYTF.

This clone has only one observation. CDR3 amino acids: CASSPGTSTDTQYF. Here the CDR3 DNA reads TGTGCCAGCAGCCCCGGGACTAGCACAGATACGCAGTATTTT. The chain carries TRBV6-4 and TRBJ2-3; D perhaps matches TRBD2 (6 bases). This CDR3 spans 14 amino acids. Looked up from germline, CDR1 is MRHNA and CDR2 is SNTAGT. Trimming shortened V by 6 bases and J by 0 bases, and 10 bases separated the two germline ends.

The V gene is TRBV5-4, the J gene TRBJ2-7, with D perhaps TRBD1 (5 bases). The V and J ends lost 0 bases and 2 bases respectively, with 9 bases between them. The CDR3 totals 14 residues. CDR1 and CDR2 (germline): SGHNT, YYREEE (reference sequence). The CDR3 DNA reads TGTGCCAGCAGCTTGGCAGGGAATCCCTACGAGCAGTACTTC. Translating gives CASSLAGNPYEQYF. Full variable domain (remainder filled in from reference TRBV5-4 and TRBJ2-7): ETGVTQSPTHLIKTRGQQVTLRCSSQSGHNTVSWYQQALGQGPQFIFQYYREEENGRGNFPPRFSGLQFPNYSSELNVNALELDDSALYLCASSLAGNPYEQYFGPGTRLTVT.

The V and J genes are TRBV5-8 and TRBJ2-1; tentative D call: TRBD1 (5 bases). This CDR3 is built from 14 residues. V gave up 1 base and J gave up 6 bases, with 11 bases separating them. CDR1 and CDR2 from the germline V gene are SGHTS and YDEGEE. This CDR3 is CASSLLTGVNEQFF. CDR3 coding DNA: TGTGCCAGCAGCTTGCTAACAGGAGTCAATGAGCAGTTCTTC.

This chain links TRBV11-2 with TRBJ2-7; D might be TRBD2 (6 bases). Trimming took off 0 bases at V and 1 base at J, with 19 bases between the two ends. Per the germline V gene, CDR1 is SGHAT and CDR2 is FQNNGV. This CDR3 has 18 amino acids. CDR3 amino acids: CASSLEREQPYFSYEQYF. CDR3 sequence (DNA): TGTGCCAGCAGCTTAGAGCGGGAACAGCCCTACTTTTCCTACGAGCAGTACTTC.

The chain uses TRBV5-1 and TRBJ2-3; the match to TRBD2 covers 7 bases. CDR1 SGHRS and CDR2 YFSETQ come from the germline V gene. CDR3 length: 13 residues. V lost 2 bases to trimming and J lost 3 bases; unmatched junction nucleotides: 0. CDR3 bases: TGCGCCAGCAGCTTCGGGGGGACAGATACGCAGTATTTT. Translation gives CASSFGGTDTQYF.